Reported below is one T cell receptor (beta chain). What it binds is unknown. Produced via immunoSEQ multiplex PCR; TCRdb's table is partial and in-frame only. The table records under 85,000 clones, approximately 88% of them present only once. This specimen belongs to a study of OX40 agonist ivuxolimab in advanced cancers. Study-wide results and limits: The 0.1-3.0 mg/kg partial responders had among the lowest clonal expansion.

This TCR was sampled from an adult with an advanced solid tumor such as melanoma, head and neck, liver or kidney cancer. This specimen consisted of CD4+ or CD8+ T cells sorted from blood, obtained in a trial of the OX40 agonist ivuxolimab.

The CDR3 nucleotides are TGTGCCAGCTCACCTAGAGTTGGGGGGATCAGCACTGAAGCTTTCTTT. Translated: CASSPRVGGISTEAFF. The rearrangement joins TRBV18 to TRBJ1-1; a possible D gene is TRBD1 (5 bases). The CDR3 spans 16 residues. The V and J ends lost 3 bases and 4 bases respectively, with 18 bases between them. Germline V gives CDR1 KGHSH, CDR2 LQKENI.